These 22 T cell receptor beta chains came from one sample sequenced in a study of blood T cell repertoires in COVID-19. The repertoire was sequenced with immunoSEQ multiplex PCR; TCRdb's copy has only in-frame clones and lacks some. Here the sample spans roughly 200,000 clones, 85% to 90% being singletons. Input material: PBMCs or T cells enriched from blood (not recorded which). These receptors all come from a woman aged 25 to 39 with acute COVID-19.

This clone came up a few times. The V call is TRBV19, the J call TRBJ1-1; 7 positions match TRBD1. The CDR3 covers 12 residues. The V and J ends lost 6 bases and 10 bases, in that order; junction bases with no gene match: 8. Germline values: CDR1 LNHDA, CDR2 SQIVND (reference sequence). The chain's CDR3 is CASSLGGVGAFF. CDR3 sequence (DNA): TGTGCCAGTAGCCTAGGGGGCGTGGGAGCTTTCTTT.

The chain employs TRBV5-6 and TRBJ2-7, with 7 bases fitting TRBD1. CDR1 is SGHDT and CDR2 is YYEEEE in the germline V gene. With 5 bases clipped from V and 2 bases from J, the junction kept 4 bases outside the gene matches. There are 13 residues in the CDR3. CDR3 in amino acids: CASSNDRAYEQYF. In DNA form, the CDR3 reads TGTGCCAGCAGTAACGACAGGGCCTACGAGCAGTACTTC.

The gene calls are TRBV29-1 and TRBJ2-3; D is perhaps TRBD2 (6 bases). This CDR3 is built from 13 residues. The V end was cut by 4 bases, the J end by 0 bases, with 8 bases between. Germline V gene data show CDR1 as SQVTM and CDR2 as ANQGSEA. The CDR3 coding sequence is TGCAGCGTTGGCGGGACTAGCACAGATACGCAGTATTTT. As protein: CSVGGTSTDTQYF.

CDR3 in amino acids: CSVAGTSSETQYF. CDR3 nucleotide sequence: TGCAGCGTTGCGGGGACTAGCAGCGAGACCCAGTACTTC. V is TRBV29-1 and J is TRBJ2-5; TRBD2 agrees at 9 bases. CDR1 SQVTM and CDR2 ANQGSEA come from the germline V gene. The CDR3 is 13 amino acids. V shed 4 bases and J 5 bases; nucleotides not matched to a gene: 5. Complete variable domain (other parts from reference TRBV29-1 and TRBJ2-5): SAVISQKPSRDICQRGTSLTIQCQVDSQVTMMFWYRQQPGQSLTLIATANQGSEATYESGFVIDKFPISRPNLTFSTLTVSNMSPEDSSIYLCSVAGTSSETQYFGPGTRLLVL.

CDR3 in amino acids: CAWSVARHSYGYTF. The CDR3 DNA follows: TGTGCCTGGAGTGTAGCTCGACACTCCTATGGCTACACCTTC. This rearrangement joins TRBV30 to TRBJ1-2; D remains ambiguous. The CDR3 length is 14 residues. Per the germline V gene, CDR1 is GTSNPN and CDR2 is SVGIG (reference sequence). V lost 0 bases and J lost 4, with 12 bases in between. Together with reference TRBV30 and TRBJ1-2, the CDR3 gives the full variable domain: SQTIHQWPATLVQPVGSPLSLECTVEGTSNPNLYWYRQAAGRGLQLLFYSVGIGQISSEVPQNLSASRPQDRQFILSSKKLLLSDSGFYLCAWSVARHSYGYTFGSGTRLTVV.

CDR3 nucleotide sequence: TGCGCCAGCAGCCTTTATTTAGCGGGGGGGAGCTCCTACGAGCAGTACTTC. Translation: CASSLYLAGGSSYEQYF. The genes are TRBV4-1 and TRBJ2-7; 11 bases are shared with TRBD2. The germline CDR1 and CDR2 sequences are MGHRA and YSYEKL. The CDR3 runs 17 residues. V was clipped by 4 bases and J by 0 bases; unmatched bases: 8.

This chain joins TRBV27 and TRBJ1-2; tentatively, D is TRBD1 (5 bases). The CDR3 loop spans 16 amino acids. The germline gives CDR1 MNHEY, CDR2 SMNVEV (reference sequence). V shed 2 bases and J shed 7 bases, with 20 bases lying between them. CDR3 sequence (DNA): TGTGCCAGCAGTTTACACCAGGGAAGCCCCCCGGGTGGCTACACCTTC. This codes for CASSLHQGSPPGGYTF.

The chain employs TRBV18 and TRBJ2-1, with 7 nucleotides matching TRBD1. CDR1 KGHSH and CDR2 LQKENI come from the germline V gene. The CDR3 runs 14 residues. With V trimmed by 4 bases and J by 2 bases, 2 bases remained unmatched. CDR3 sequence: CASSRGTAYNEQFF. The DNA for the CDR3 is TGTGCCAGCTCACGGGGGACAGCCTACAATGAGCAGTTCTTC.

The chain uses TRBV12-5 and TRBJ2-5, with a tentative D call TRBD2 (6 bases). The V gene's germline CDR1 is LGHNT and CDR2 FRNRAP. V lost 6 bases to trimming and J lost 5 bases, with 16 bases between them. This CDR3 has 14 amino acids. The CDR3 nucleotides read TGTGCTAGTGGCTCCCGACTAGGAATGGAGACCCAGTACTTC. It translates to CASGSRLGMETQYF.

The chain combines TRBV5-1 with TRBJ2-5; possible D gene TRBD2, 6 bases. The CDR3 is 14 amino acids. From germline, CDR1 is SGHRS and CDR2 YFSETQ. With 2 bases removed from V and 3 bases from J, the gap between germline ends came to 11 bases. CDR3 sequence (DNA): TGCGCCAGCAGCTTCTCGGGAGTTGAAGAGACCCAGTACTTC. Amino acid sequence: CASSFSGVEETQYF. Full variable domain (outside the CDR3, taken from reference TRBV5-1 and TRBJ2-5): KAGVTQTPRYLIKTRGQQVTLSCSPISGHRSVSWYQQTPGQGLQFLFEYFSETQRNKGNFPGRFSGRQFSNSRSEMNVSTLELGDSALYLCASSFSGVEETQYFGPGTRLLVL.

This chain links TRBV4-1 with TRBJ2-5; D may be TRBD2 (7 bases). Trimming took off 0 bases at V and 2 bases at J, with 16 bases between the two ends. The CDR3 sequence is 17 residues long. Germline V lookup: CDR1 MGHRA, CDR2 YSYEKL. The CDR3 region has the DNA TGCGCCAGCAGCCAAGAGAGGGGGGGGGACATTCAAGAGACCCAGTACTTC. It is translated as CASSQERGGDIQETQYF.

This chain joins TRBV5-4 and TRBJ2-1; tentative D call: TRBD2 (6 bases). The V and J ends lost 1 base and 2 bases respectively, with 10 bases between them. In germline, CDR1 is SGHNT, CDR2 YYREEE (reference sequence). This CDR3 spans 15 amino acids. The CDR3 DNA follows: TGTGCCAGCAGCTTGACGAGACTAGCCTACAATGAGCAGTTCTTC. It specifies CASSLTRLAYNEQFF.

The rearrangement uses TRBV18 and TRBJ1-2, with a tentative D call TRBD1 (6 bases). Trimming took 3 bases from V and 9 from J, leaving 20 bases between them. CDR3 size: 15 residues. From germline, CDR1 is KGHSH and CDR2 LQKENI. In DNA form, the CDR3 reads TGTGCCAGCTCACCTTCGGGGACAACGCTTCCCCGCTACACCTTC. Translated: CASSPSGTTLPRYTF.

This rearrangement joins TRBV19 to TRBJ2-7, with 8 bases aligning to TRBD1. With V trimmed by 7 bases and J by 5 bases, 13 bases remained unmatched. The CDR3 runs 15 residues. CDR1 is LNHDA, CDR2 SQIVND, per germline (reference sequence). Here the CDR3 DNA reads TGTGCCAGTAAACCAAGACAGGGGCGCATCAACGAGCAGTACTTC. It specifies CASKPRQGRINEQYF.

J is TRBJ2-7 and V is TRBV9, with 11 positions matching TRBD2. V shed 4 bases and J 2 bases; nucleotides not matched to a gene: 8. The V gene's germline CDR1 is SGDLS and CDR2 YYNGEE. This CDR3 region has 16 residues. CDR3 sequence: CASSPEGTSGAYEQYF. CDR3 nucleotide sequence: TGTGCCAGCAGCCCAGAGGGGACTAGCGGAGCCTACGAGCAGTACTTC.

This clone appeared a few times. The V and J genes are TRBV2 and TRBJ1-5, with 7 bases lining up with TRBD1. From germline, CDR1 is SNHLY and CDR2 FYNNEI. CDR3 length: 13 residues. V dropped 5 bases and J dropped 6; count of bases not matched to a gene: 4. CDR3 protein: CASSYRGGQPQHF. Here the CDR3 DNA reads TGTGCCAGCAGTTACAGGGGTGGTCAGCCCCAGCATTTT.

The genes are TRBV5-6 and TRBJ1-5; TRBD1 aligns across 8 bases. The trim removed 2 bases at V and 4 bases at J, leaving 5 bases unmatched. CDR3 length equals 15 residues. The germline CDR1 and CDR2 sequences are SGHDT and YYEEEE. The CDR3 sequence: CASSFRTGTNQPQHF. The DNA for the CDR3 is TGTGCCAGCAGCTTCCGGACAGGGACTAATCAGCCCCAGCATTTT.

This clone has only a few counts. Written as DNA, the CDR3 is TGTGCCACCAGCAGAGGCACAGGGTTAAGAGGAAATCAGCCCCAGCATTTT. It translates to CATSRGTGLRGNQPQHF. The chain is built from TRBV15 and TRBJ1-5, with a weak D call TRBD1 (6 bases). V was pared by 1 base and J by 4 bases, with 17 bases between. The CDR3 has 17 residues. From germline, CDR1 is LNHNV and CDR2 YYDKDF (reference sequence).

The gene calls are TRBV11-2 and TRBJ1-4, with a possible D match to TRBD1 (6 bases). Per germline, CDR1 SGHAT and CDR2 FQNNGV. V was cut by 3 bases and J by 5 bases, with 13 bases left in between. CDR3 length: 15 residues. The CDR3 reads CASSFDRSINEKLFF. In DNA, the CDR3 is TGTGCCAGCAGCTTTGACAGGAGCATAAATGAAAAACTGTTTTTT.

The chain uses TRBV6-5 and TRBJ2-2; 7 bases map to TRBD2. V was clipped by 5 bases and J by 2 bases; unmatched bases: 5. CDR1 is MNHEY and CDR2 is SVGAGI in the germline V gene. The CDR3 loop spans 15 amino acids. The CDR3 loop reads CASSISGGNTGELFF. The DNA for the CDR3 is TGTGCCAGCAGTATATCGGGGGGAAACACCGGGGAGCTGTTTTTT.

The V and J genes are TRBV5-8 and TRBJ2-7, with 10 bases fitting TRBD1. The CDR3 length is 14 residues. With 2 bases clipped from V and 3 bases from J, the junction kept 2 bases outside the gene matches. Germline assignment: CDR1 SGHTS and CDR2 YDEGEE. The CDR3 is CASSFGTGVYEQYF. The CDR3 DNA reads TGTGCCAGCAGCTTCGGGACAGGGGTCTACGAGCAGTACTTC.

This clone occurred a few times. This sequence joins TRBV4-3 and TRBJ2-1, with 8 bases that match TRBD2. This CDR3 has 16 amino acids. V was clipped by 0 bases and J by 4 bases; unmatched bases: 5. The V gene's germline CDR1 is LGHNA and CDR2 YSLEER. The CDR3 region is CASSQDGTSGYNEQFF. The DNA for the CDR3 is TGCGCCAGCAGCCAAGATGGGACTAGTGGATACAATGAGCAGTTCTTC.